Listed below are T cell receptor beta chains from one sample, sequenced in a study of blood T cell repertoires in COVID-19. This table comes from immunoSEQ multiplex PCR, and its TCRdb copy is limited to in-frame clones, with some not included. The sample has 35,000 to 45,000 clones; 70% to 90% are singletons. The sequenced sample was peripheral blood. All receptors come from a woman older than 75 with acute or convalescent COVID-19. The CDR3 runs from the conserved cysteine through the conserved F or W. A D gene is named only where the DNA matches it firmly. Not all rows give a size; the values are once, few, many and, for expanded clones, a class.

CASSSRQGNTIYF,TGTGCCAGCAGCTCGAGACAGGGAAACACCATATATTTT,13,.,TRBJ1-3,TRBV7-2,.
CASSPSGLAANNEQFF,TGCGCCAGCAGCCCCTCGGGACTAGCGGCCAACAATGAGCAGTTCTTC,16,.,TRBJ2-1,TRBV5-1,TRBD2
CASSIGQEETYGYTF,TGTGCCAGTAGTATAGGACAGGAGGAAACCTATGGCTACACCTTC,15,.,TRBJ1-2,TRBV19,.
CASSGGREGETQYF,TGTGCCAGCAGCGGCGGGAGAGAGGGGGAGACCCAGTACTTC,14,.,TRBJ2-5,TRBV7-2,TRBD2
CASSPGGAMNTEAFF,TGTGCCAGCTCACCGGGAGGGGCAATGAACACTGAAGCTTTCTTT,15,once,TRBJ1-1,TRBV18,.
CASSLGQRTEAFF,TGTGCCAGCAGCCTCGGACAGCGCACTGAAGCTTTCTTT,13,.,TRBJ1-1,TRBV3-1/TRBV3-2,.
CASDNRNTGELFF,TGTGCCAGTGATAACAGGAACACCGGGGAGCTGTTTTTT,13,.,TRBJ2-2,TRBV19,.
CASSYSGDNTGELFF,TGTGCCAGCAGTTATAGCGGGGATAACACCGGGGAGCTGTTTTTT,15,.,TRBJ2-2,TRBV6-6,TRBD2
CASSLRDRGMYGYTF,TGTGCCAGCAGCCTCCGGGACAGGGGGATGTATGGCTACACCTTC,15,.,TRBJ1-2,TRBV3-1/TRBV3-2,TRBD1
CASRGSGSSDTQYF,TGTGCCAGCAGAGGTAGCGGGAGCTCAGATACGCAGTATTTT,14,.,TRBJ2-3,TRBV6-4,TRBD2
CASRPTGGGEAFF,TGTGCCAGCAGACCCACAGGGGGAGGCGAAGCTTTCTTT,13,once,TRBJ1-1,TRBV6-5,TRBD1
CASSLSRTDTDTQYF,TGTGCCAGCAGCTTATCCCGGACAGACACAGATACGCAGTATTTT,15,.,TRBJ2-3,TRBV7-2,.
CASSERQGVAGYTF,TGTGCCAGTAGTGAACGACAGGGTGTGGCTGGCTACACCTTC,14,.,TRBJ1-2,TRBV19,TRBD1